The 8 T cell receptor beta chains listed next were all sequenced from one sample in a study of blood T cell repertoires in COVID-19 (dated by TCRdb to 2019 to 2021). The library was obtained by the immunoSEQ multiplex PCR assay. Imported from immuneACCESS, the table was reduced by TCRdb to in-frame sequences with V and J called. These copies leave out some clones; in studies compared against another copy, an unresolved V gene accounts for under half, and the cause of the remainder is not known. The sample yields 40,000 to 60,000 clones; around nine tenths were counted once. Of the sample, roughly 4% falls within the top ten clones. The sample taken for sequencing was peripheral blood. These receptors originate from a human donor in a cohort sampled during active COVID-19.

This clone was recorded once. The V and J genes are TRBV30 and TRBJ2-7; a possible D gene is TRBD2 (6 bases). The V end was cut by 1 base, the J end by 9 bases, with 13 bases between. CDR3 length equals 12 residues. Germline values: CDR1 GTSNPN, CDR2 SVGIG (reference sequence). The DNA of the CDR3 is TGTGCCTGGAGTGCCGGGACTGGGGGGCAGTACTTC. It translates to CAWSAGTGGQYF.

CDR3 residues: CASSPTDRYDYGYTF. CDR3 in DNA: TGCGCCAGCAGCCCAACAGACAGATACGACTATGGCTACACCTTC. The chain links TRBV4-1 to TRBJ1-2, with a possible D match to TRBD1 (5 bases). CDR3 length: 15 amino acids. Germline lookup yields CDR1 MGHRA and CDR2 YSYEKL. V lost 4 bases, J lost 3 bases, and 15 bases lay in between.

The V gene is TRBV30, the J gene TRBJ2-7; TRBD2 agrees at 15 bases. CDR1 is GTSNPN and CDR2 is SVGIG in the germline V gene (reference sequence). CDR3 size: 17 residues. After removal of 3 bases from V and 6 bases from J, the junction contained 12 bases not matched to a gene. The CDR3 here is CAWRRGLAGGRPLEQYV. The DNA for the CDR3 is TGTGCCTGGAGAAGGGGACTAGCGGGAGGCAGGCCGCTCGAGCAGTACGTC.

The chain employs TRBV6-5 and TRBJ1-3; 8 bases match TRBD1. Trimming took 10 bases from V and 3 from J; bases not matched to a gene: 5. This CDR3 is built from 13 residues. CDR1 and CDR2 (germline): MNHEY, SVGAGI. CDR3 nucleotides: TGTGCCACTGAGACAGGGGATGGAAACACCATATATTTT. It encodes CATETGDGNTIYF.

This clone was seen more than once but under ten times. CDR3 loop: CASSIGADSGNTIYF. The CDR3 DNA follows: TGTGCCAGTAGTATCGGAGCAGACTCTGGAAACACCATATATTTT. This chain uses TRBV19 with TRBJ1-3; D uncertain. The CDR3 is 15 amino acids. CDR1 is LNHDA and CDR2 is SQIVND in the germline V gene (reference sequence). The germline V and J ends were trimmed by 3 bases and 0 bases, with 9 bases remaining between them.

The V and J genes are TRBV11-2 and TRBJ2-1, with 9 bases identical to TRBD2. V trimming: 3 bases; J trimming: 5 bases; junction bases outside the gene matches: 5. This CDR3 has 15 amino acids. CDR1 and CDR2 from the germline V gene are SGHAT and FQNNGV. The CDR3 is CASSFLAGTNNEQFF. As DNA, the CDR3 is TGTGCCAGCAGCTTCCTAGCGGGAACGAACAATGAGCAGTTCTTC.

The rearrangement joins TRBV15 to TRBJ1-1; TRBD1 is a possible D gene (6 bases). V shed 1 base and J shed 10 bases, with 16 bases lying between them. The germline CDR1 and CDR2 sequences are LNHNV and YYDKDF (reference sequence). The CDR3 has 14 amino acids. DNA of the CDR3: TGTGCCACCAGCAGAGCGGACAGAGCCTTAGCAGCTTTCTTT. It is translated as CATSRADRALAAFF.

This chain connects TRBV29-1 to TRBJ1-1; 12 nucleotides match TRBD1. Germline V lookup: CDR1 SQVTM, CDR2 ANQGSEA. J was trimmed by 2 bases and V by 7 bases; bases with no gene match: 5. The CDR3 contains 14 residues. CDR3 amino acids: CSARDRGPNTEAFF. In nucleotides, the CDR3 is TGCAGCGCCAGGGACAGGGGGCCAAACACTGAAGCTTTCTTT.